Shown below are 23 T cell receptor beta chains from a single sample sequenced in a study of T cell changes during pregnancy in multiple sclerosis. Sequencing was performed with immunoSEQ multiplex PCR; in TCRdb, only in-frame clones are kept and a portion is missing. This sample has roughly 80,000 clones; around 93% occur once, and the top ten carry roughly 2.5%. The sample consisted of peripheral blood, taken in the second trimester of pregnancy. Every receptor here comes from a female donor with multiple sclerosis, enrolled in a pregnancy study.

The chain couples TRBV27 to TRBJ1-5; a possible D gene is TRBD1 (6 bases). The CDR3 is 16 residues long. From germline, CDR1 is MNHEY and CDR2 SMNVEV (reference sequence). V was cut by 4 bases and J by 7 bases, with 20 bases left in between. The CDR3, as DNA: TGTGCCAGCAGTTCCGATAGGGGGGGGCGTAGACAGCCCCAGCATTTT. Translated: CASSSDRGGRRQPQHF.

The V gene is TRBV2, the J gene TRBJ2-5, with D perhaps TRBD2 (5 bases). CDR1 is SNHLY and CDR2 is FYNNEI in the germline V gene. The V and J ends lost 5 bases and 2 bases respectively, with 9 bases between them. This CDR3 has 13 residues. CDR3 protein: CASSLALQETQYF. The CDR3 DNA follows: TGTGCCAGCAGTTTAGCGCTTCAAGAGACCCAGTACTTC.

The chain links TRBV12-5 to TRBJ1-6; D is possibly TRBD1 (5 bases). Trimming left V 3 bases short and J 6 bases short, with 12 bases between. Germline-derived CDR1 and CDR2 are LGHNT and FRNRAP. The CDR3 has 15 residues. This CDR3 reads CASGFPTGFNSPLHF. The CDR3 bases are TGTGCTAGTGGTTTCCCCACAGGCTTTAATTCACCCCTCCACTTT.

The gene calls are TRBV19 and TRBJ2-5, with TRBD1 matching 7 bases. The CDR3 sequence is 16 residues long. The V gene's germline CDR1 is LNHDA and CDR2 SQIVND (reference sequence). V was pared by 5 bases and J by 2 bases, with 11 bases of the junction left unmatched. This CDR3 reads CASSSGLRRGQETQYF. The CDR3, as DNA: TGTGCCAGTAGTTCCGGATTACGCAGGGGGCAAGAGACCCAGTACTTC.

The chain uses TRBV28 and TRBJ1-1; 8 nucleotides align to TRBD1. Looked up from germline, CDR1 is MDHEN and CDR2 is SYDVKM. The CDR3 length is 15 residues. Trimming removed 4 bases from V and 3 bases from J; junction bases left unmatched: 7. CDR3 sequence (DNA): TGTGCCAGCAGTTCGTGGACAGGGTATGACACTGAAGCTTTCTTT. Translation: CASSSWTGYDTEAFF.

This rearrangement joins TRBV13 to TRBJ1-3; 9 nucleotides align to TRBD1. Unmatched junction bases numbered 7, after V lost 0 bases and J lost 4 bases. CDR1 and CDR2 from the germline V gene are PRHDT and FYEKMQ (reference sequence). This CDR3 is 17 amino acids long. The CDR3 region has the DNA TGTGCCAGCAGCTTAGGCCCCGGGACAGGGCGGGGAAACACCATATATTTT. Residues: CASSLGPGTGRGNTIYF. Combining the CDR3 with reference TRBV13 and TRBJ1-3 gives the whole variable domain AAGVIQSPRHLIKEKRETATLKCYPIPRHDTVYWYQQGPGQDPQFLISFYEKMQSDKGSIPDRFSAQQFSDYHSELNMSSLELGDSALYFCASSLGPGTGRGNTIYFGEGSWLTVV.

The chain employs TRBV6-1 and TRBJ1-5; D gene ambiguous. This CDR3 comprises 14 residues. CDR1 is MNHNS, CDR2 SASEGT, per germline. V lost 0 bases and J 4 bases, leaving 7 bases between the germline ends. CDR3 protein: CASSEAPRNQPQHF. As DNA, the CDR3 is TGTGCCAGCAGTGAAGCGCCGAGAAATCAGCCCCAGCATTTT.

V and J are TRBV7-6 and TRBJ2-7; 11 bases are a match to TRBD1. Germline CDR1 SGHVS, CDR2 FNYEAQ. V was clipped by 4 bases and J by 0 bases; unmatched bases: 14. This CDR3 has 19 amino acids. CDR3 in amino acids: CASSSTPRAGTGGSYEQYF. The CDR3 DNA sequence: TGTGCCAGCAGCTCTACCCCCCGAGCCGGGACAGGGGGCTCCTACGAGCAGTACTTC.

The chain employs TRBV13 and TRBJ2-7; 7 bases are a match to TRBD2. This CDR3 has 15 amino acids. Germline V gene sequence: CDR1 PRHDT, CDR2 FYEKMQ (reference sequence). After removal of 5 bases from V and 5 bases from J, the junction contained 12 bases not matched to a gene. The CDR3 is CASSHGDYSKDEQYF. CDR3 DNA: TGTGCCAGCAGCCATGGGGACTACTCGAAGGACGAGCAGTACTTC.

The rearrangement links TRBV11-2 to TRBJ1-2; 7 bases match TRBD1. There are 11 residues in the CDR3. Germline values: CDR1 SGHAT, CDR2 FQNNGV. The V and J ends lost 3 bases and 13 bases, in that order; junction bases with no gene match: 5. CDR3 sequence (DNA): TGTGCCAGCAGCTTGGGGGGACAGTTCACCTTC. It codes for CASSLGGQFTF.

The rearrangement links TRBV7-3 to TRBJ1-2; 8 nucleotides line up with TRBD1. Germline V CDR1 and CDR2: SGHTA, FQGTGA. V lost 5 bases and J lost 7; bases outside the gene matches: 6. CDR3 size: 13 residues. CDR3 loop: CASSTGQGRGYTF. The CDR3 coding sequence is TGTGCCAGCAGCACTGGACAGGGCCGTGGCTACACCTTC.

This clone was seen once. V gene TRBV4-2 combines with J gene TRBJ1-3; 12 bases map to TRBD1. J was trimmed by 3 bases and V by 4 bases; bases with no gene match: 10. Germline CDR1 and CDR2: LGHNA and YNFKEQ. There are 18 residues in the CDR3. The CDR3, as DNA: TGTGCCAGCAGCCGATCCGGGACAGGGGGCGAGTATGGAAACACCATATATTTT. This sequence encodes CASSRSGTGGEYGNTIYF.

DNA of the CDR3: TGTGCCAGCAGTGAATTCACAGGCGTCGTATCCAGCAATCAGCCCCAGCATTTT. This codes for CASSEFTGVVSSNQPQHF. The chain links TRBV6-1 to TRBJ1-5; TRBD1 might be the D (5 bases). CDR1 MNHNS and CDR2 SASEGT come from the germline V gene. This CDR3 has 18 amino acids. The ends were cut back, 2 bases at V and 1 base at J, with 18 bases in the middle.

The table lists this clone with a count of one. The rearrangement uses TRBV2 and TRBJ2-1, with 12 bases aligning to TRBD2. CDR1 is SNHLY, CDR2 FYNNEI, per germline. After removal of 6 bases from V and 10 bases from J, the junction contained 7 bases not matched to a gene. This CDR3 has 14 amino acids. The CDR3 DNA sequence: TGTGCCAGCAGAAATACTAGCGGGGGGACAGAGCAGTTCTTC. Translated, it gives CASRNTSGGTEQFF.

The CDR3 loop is CASSTQGSDYEQYF. CDR3 nucleotides: TGTGCCAGCAGCACACAGGGGTCTGACTACGAGCAGTACTTC. The V call is TRBV6-6, the J call TRBJ2-7; 7 nucleotides agree with TRBD1. The CDR3 has 14 residues. The V gene's germline CDR1 is MNHNY and CDR2 SVGAGI (reference sequence). V gave up 6 bases and J gave up 3 bases; unmatched junction bases: 8.

The V call is TRBV18, the J call TRBJ1-2; D unclear. Trimming removed 0 bases at V and 6 bases at J, with 8 bases between. Germline CDR1 is KGHSH and CDR2 is LQKENI. The CDR3 runs to 13 residues. As DNA, the CDR3 is TGTGCCAGCTCACCACCGGGGAGCCATGGCTACACCTTC. It translates to CASSPPGSHGYTF.

CDR3 in DNA: TGCGCCAGCAGCCAAGAGTGGGACAGGGCGATGAACACTGAAGCTTTCTTT. It translates to CASSQEWDRAMNTEAFF. This chain connects TRBV4-1 to TRBJ1-1; 9 bases map to TRBD1. The CDR3 contains 17 residues. The trim removed 0 bases at V and 0 bases at J, leaving 5 bases unmatched. The germline V gene encodes CDR1 MGHRA and CDR2 YSYEKL.

The CDR3 loop is CASSPRATNTGELFF. The CDR3 nucleotides read TGTGCCAGCAGTCCGCGGGCGACGAACACCGGGGAGCTGTTTTTT. The chain joins TRBV6-1 to TRBJ2-2, with a tentative D call TRBD2 (5 bases). Per germline, CDR1 MNHNS and CDR2 SASEGT. The V and J ends lost 5 bases and 0 bases respectively, with 10 bases between them. The CDR3 is made up of 15 amino acids.

The V call is TRBV5-5, the J call TRBJ2-7; TRBD1 matches 8 bases. From germline, CDR1 is SGHKS and CDR2 YYEKEE (reference sequence). CDR3 length: 15 residues. Unmatched junction bases numbered 7, after V lost 3 bases and J lost 2 bases. CDR3 region: CASSWGDRRPYEQYF. The DNA for the CDR3 is TGTGCCAGCAGCTGGGGGGACAGGCGGCCCTACGAGCAGTACTTC.

With regard to this clone: This sample also contains other DNA sequences that code for the same CDR3. The chain uses TRBV9 and TRBJ2-1, with D uncertain. The CDR3 runs 16 residues. V shed 0 bases and J shed 0 bases, with 10 bases lying between them. In germline, CDR1 is SGDLS, CDR2 YYNGEE. In nucleotides, the CDR3 is TGTGCCAGCAGCGTAGGAGGCGGCAGCTCCTACAATGAGCAGTTCTTC. Residues: CASSVGGGSSYNEQFF.

The V call is TRBV6-1, the J call TRBJ2-1; 7 bases are a match to TRBD1. Losses at the gene ends were 7 bases for V and 4 bases for J; bases not matched to a gene: 7. Looked up from germline, CDR1 is MNHNS and CDR2 is SASEGT. The CDR3 totals 14 residues. The CDR3 reads CASTLRQGYNEQFF. The CDR3 bases are TGTGCCAGCACCCTTAGACAGGGTTACAATGAGCAGTTCTTC.

V and J are TRBV7-2 and TRBJ1-3, with D hard to call. The CDR3 spans 14 residues. Trimming stripped 2 bases from V and 1 base from J, with 6 bases between. Germline CDR1 and CDR2: SGHTA and FQGNSA. The CDR3 nucleotides read TGTGCCAGCAGCTTAATTGCGTCTGGAAACACCATATATTTT. As protein: CASSLIASGNTIYF.

This chain links TRBV10-1 with TRBJ1-3, with D unclear. CDR3 length: 11 amino acids. Germline-derived CDR1 and CDR2 are WNHNN and SYGVQD (reference sequence). Between the trimmed V and J ends, which lost 10 bases and 4 bases, there was a span of 8 bases. CDR3 loop: CAMPQGNTIYF. Here the CDR3 DNA reads TGCGCCATGCCCCAGGGAAACACCATATATTTT.